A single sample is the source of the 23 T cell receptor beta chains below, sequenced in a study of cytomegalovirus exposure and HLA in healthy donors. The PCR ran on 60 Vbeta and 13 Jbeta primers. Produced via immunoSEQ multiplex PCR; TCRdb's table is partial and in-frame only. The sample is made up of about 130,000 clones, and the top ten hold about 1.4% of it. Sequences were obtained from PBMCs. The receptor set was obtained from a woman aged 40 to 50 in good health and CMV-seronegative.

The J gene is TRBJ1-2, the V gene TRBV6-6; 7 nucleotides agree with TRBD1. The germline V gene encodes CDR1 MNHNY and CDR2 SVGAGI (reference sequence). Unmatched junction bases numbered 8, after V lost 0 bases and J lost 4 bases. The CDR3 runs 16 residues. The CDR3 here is CASSYSSSGGGYGYTF. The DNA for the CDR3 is TGTGCCAGCAGTTACTCTTCATCAGGGGGAGGCTATGGCTACACCTTC.

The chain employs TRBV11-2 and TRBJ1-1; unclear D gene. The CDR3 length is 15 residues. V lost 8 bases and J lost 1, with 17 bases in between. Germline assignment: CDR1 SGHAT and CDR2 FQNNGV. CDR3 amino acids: CASERPITENTEAFF. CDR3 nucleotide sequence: TGTGCCAGCGAGAGGCCGATCACTGAGAACACTGAAGCTTTCTTT.

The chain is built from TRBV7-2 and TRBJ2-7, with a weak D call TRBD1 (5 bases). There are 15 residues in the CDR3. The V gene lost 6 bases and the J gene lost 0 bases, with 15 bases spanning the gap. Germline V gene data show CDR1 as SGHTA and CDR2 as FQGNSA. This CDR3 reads CASSYRSGTSYEQYF. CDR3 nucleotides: TGTGCCAGCAGTTACAGGTCAGGAACCTCCTACGAGCAGTACTTC.

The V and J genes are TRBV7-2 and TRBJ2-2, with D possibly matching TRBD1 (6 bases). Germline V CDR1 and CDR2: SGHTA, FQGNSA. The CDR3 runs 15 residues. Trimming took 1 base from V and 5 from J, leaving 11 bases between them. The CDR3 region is CASSLGQVRTGELFF. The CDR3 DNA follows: TGTGCCAGCAGCTTAGGACAGGTTCGGACCGGGGAGCTGTTTTTT.

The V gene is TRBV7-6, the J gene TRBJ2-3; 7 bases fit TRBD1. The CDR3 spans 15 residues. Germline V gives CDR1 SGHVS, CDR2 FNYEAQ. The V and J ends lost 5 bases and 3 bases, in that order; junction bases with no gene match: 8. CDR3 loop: CASSEGQLRTDTQYF. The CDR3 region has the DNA TGTGCCAGCAGCGAGGGACAGCTTAGGACAGATACGCAGTATTTT. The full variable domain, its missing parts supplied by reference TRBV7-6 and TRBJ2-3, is GAGVSQSPRYKVTKRGQDVALRCDPISGHVSLYWYRQALGQGPEFLTYFNYEAQQDKSGLPNDRFSAERPEGSISTLTIQRTEQRDSAMYRCASSEGQLRTDTQYFGPGTRLTVL.

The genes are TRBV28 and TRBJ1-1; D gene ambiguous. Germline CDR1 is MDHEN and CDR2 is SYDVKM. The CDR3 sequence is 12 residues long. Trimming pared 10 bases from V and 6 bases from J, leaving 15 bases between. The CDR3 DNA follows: TGTGCCATCGAGGGAGGGTACTCTGAAGCTTTCTTT. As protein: CAIEGGYSEAFF. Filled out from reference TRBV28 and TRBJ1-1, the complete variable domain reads DVKVTQSSRYLVKRTGEKVFLECVQDMDHENMFWYRQDPGLGLRLIYFSYDVKMKEKGDIPEGYSVSREKKERFSLILESASTNQTSMYLCAIEGGYSEAFFGQGTRLTVV.

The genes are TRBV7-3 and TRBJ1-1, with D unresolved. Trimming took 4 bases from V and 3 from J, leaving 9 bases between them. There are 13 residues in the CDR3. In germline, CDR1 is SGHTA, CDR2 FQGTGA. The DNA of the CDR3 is TGTGCCAGCAGCTACTCGGTAGACACTGAAGCTTTCTTT. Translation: CASSYSVDTEAFF.

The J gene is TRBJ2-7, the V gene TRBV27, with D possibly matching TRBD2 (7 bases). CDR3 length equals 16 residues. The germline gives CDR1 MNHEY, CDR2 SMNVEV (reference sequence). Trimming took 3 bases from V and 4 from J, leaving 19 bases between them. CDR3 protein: CASSFLWGGLGYEQYF. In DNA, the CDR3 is TGTGCCAGCAGTTTTTTGTGGGGGGGCCTCGGATACGAGCAGTACTTC.

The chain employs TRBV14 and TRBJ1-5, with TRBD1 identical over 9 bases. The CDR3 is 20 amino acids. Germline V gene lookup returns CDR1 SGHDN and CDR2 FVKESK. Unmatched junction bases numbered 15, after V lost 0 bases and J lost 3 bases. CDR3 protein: CASSQEQYDRGGPFNQPQHF. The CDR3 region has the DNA TGTGCCAGCAGCCAAGAACAATATGACAGGGGGGGACCATTCAATCAGCCCCAGCATTTT.

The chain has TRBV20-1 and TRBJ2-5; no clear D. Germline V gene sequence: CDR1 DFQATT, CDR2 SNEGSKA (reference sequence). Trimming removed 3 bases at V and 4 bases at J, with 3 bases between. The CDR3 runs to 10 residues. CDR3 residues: CSASSETQYF. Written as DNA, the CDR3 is TGCAGTGCTAGCTCAGAGACCCAGTACTTC.

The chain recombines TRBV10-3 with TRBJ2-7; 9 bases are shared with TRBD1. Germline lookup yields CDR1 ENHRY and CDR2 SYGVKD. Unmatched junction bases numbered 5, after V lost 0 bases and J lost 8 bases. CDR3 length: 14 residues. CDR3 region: CAISESGQGDKQYV. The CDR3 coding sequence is TGTGCCATCAGTGAGTCGGGACAGGGAGACAAGCAGTACGTC.

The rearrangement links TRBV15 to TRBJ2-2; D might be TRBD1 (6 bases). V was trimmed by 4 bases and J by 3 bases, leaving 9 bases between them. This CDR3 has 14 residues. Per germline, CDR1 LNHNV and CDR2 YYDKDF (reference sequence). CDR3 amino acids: CATSKTGDTGELFF. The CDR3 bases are TGTGCCACCAGCAAGACAGGAGACACCGGGGAGCTGTTTTTT.

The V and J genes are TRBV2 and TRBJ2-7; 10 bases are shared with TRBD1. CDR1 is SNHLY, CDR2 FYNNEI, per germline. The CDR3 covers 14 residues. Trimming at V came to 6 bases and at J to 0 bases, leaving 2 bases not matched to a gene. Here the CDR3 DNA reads TGTGCCAGCAGGGGACAGGGGCTCTCCTACGAGCAGTACGTC. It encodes CASRGQGLSYEQYV.

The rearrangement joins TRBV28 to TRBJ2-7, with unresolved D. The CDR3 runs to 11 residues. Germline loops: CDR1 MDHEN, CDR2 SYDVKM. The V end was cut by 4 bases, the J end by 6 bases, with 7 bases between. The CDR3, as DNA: TGTGCCAGCAGTTCGGCGGTCGAGCAGTACGTC. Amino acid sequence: CASSSAVEQYV.

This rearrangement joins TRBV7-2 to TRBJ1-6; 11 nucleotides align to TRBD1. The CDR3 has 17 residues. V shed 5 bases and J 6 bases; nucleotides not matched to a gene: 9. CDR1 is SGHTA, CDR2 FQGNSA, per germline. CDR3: CASSLRTGGDSNSPLHF. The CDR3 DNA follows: TGTGCCAGCAGCCTTAGGACAGGGGGCGATTCTAATTCACCCCTCCACTTT. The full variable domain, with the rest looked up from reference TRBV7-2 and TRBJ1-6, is GAGVSQSPSNKVTEKGKDVELRCDPISGHTALYWYRQSLGQGLEFLIYFQGNSAPDKSGLPSDRFSAERTGGSVSTLTIQRTQQEDSAVYLCASSLRTGGDSNSPLHFGNGTRLTVT.

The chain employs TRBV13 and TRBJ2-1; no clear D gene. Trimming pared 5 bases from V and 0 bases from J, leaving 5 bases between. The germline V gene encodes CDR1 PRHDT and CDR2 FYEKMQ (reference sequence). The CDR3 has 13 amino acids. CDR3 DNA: TGTGCCAGCAGCCAGGTCTCCTACAATGAGCAGTTCTTC. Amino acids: CASSQVSYNEQFF.

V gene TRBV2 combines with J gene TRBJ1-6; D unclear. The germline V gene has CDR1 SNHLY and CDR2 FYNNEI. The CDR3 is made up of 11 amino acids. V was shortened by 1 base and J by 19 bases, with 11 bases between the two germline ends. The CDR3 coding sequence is TGTGCCAGCAGTGAAGGGGCAGGAGGTCACTTT. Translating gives CASSEGAGGHF.

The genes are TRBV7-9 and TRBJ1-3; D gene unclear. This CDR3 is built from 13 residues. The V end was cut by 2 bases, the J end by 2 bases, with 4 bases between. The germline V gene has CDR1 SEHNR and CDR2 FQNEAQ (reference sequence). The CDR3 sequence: CASSLLAGNTIYF. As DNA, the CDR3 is TGTGCCAGCAGCTTATTAGCTGGAAACACCATATATTTT.

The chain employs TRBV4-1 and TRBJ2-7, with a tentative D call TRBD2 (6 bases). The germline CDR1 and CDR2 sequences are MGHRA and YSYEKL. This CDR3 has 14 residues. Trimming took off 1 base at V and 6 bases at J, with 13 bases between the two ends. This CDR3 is CASSQAQLASEQYF. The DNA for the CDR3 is TGCGCCAGCAGCCAAGCTCAACTAGCTTCCGAGCAGTACTTC.

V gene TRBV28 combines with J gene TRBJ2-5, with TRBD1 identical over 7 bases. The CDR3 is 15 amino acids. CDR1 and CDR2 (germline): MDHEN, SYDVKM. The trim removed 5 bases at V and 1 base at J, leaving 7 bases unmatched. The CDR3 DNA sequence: TGTGCCAGCAGTCCACAGACAGGGTTCCAAGAGACCCAGTACTTC. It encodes CASSPQTGFQETQYF.

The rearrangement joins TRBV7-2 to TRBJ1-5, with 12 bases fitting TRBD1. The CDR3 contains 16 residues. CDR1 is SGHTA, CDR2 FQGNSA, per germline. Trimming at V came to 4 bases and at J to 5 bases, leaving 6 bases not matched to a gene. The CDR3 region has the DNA TGTGCCAGCAGCTCTTCGGGACAGGGGGCTTATCAGCCCCAGCATTTT. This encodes CASSSSGQGAYQPQHF.

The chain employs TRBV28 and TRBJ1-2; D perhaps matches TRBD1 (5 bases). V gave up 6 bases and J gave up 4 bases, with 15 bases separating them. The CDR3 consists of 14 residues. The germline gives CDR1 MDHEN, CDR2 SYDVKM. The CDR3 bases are TGTGCCAGCAGAGAACACGGGAGGGGCTATGGCTACACCTTC. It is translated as CASREHGRGYGYTF.

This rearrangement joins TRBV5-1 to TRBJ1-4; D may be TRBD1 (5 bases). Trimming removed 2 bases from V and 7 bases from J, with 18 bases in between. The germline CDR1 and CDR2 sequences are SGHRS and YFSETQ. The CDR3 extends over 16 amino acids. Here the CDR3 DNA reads TGCGCCAGCAGCTTAGGGACGAGGGGACTCGGTGAAAAACTGTTTTTT. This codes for CASSLGTRGLGEKLFF. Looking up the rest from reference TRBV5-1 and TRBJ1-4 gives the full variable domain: KAGVTQTPRYLIKTRGQQVTLSCSPISGHRSVSWYQQTPGQGLQFLFEYFSETQRNKGNFPGRFSGRQFSNSRSEMNVSTLELGDSALYLCASSLGTRGLGEKLFFGSGTQLSVL.